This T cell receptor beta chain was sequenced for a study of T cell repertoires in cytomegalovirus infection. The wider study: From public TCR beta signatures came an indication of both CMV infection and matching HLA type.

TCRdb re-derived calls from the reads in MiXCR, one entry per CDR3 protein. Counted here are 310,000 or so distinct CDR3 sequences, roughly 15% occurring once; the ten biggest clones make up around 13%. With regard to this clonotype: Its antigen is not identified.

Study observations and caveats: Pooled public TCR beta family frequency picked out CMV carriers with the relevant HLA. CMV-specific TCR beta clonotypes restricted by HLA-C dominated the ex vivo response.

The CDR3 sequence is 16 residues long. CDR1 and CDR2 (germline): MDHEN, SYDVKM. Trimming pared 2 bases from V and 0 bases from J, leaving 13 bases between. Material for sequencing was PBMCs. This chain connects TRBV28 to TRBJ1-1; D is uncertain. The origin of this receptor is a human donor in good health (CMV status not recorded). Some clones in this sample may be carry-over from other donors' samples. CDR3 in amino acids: CASSLPAGDMNTEAFF. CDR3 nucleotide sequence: TGTGCCAGCAGTTTACCGGCAGGAGACATGAACACTGAAGCTTTCTTT.